The T cell receptor beta chain under discussion was sequenced for a study of long-term antiretroviral therapy in people with HIV. Remarks on this clone: Its antigen is as yet unknown.

Study-level findings and limits: Repertoires from HIV showed CDR3 length ranges narrower than those of controls.

A v3.0 immunoSEQ assay was performed at survey level. Method: immunoSEQ multiplex PCR; TCRdb's copy keeps in-frame clones and lacks some. The sample carries tens of thousands of clones, 75% to 90% recorded once. The CDR3 contains 16 residues. The germline gives CDR1 LNHNV, CDR2 YYDKDF (reference sequence). V shed 1 base and J shed 3 bases, with 15 bases lying between them. Sequencing was performed on unsorted PBMCs, taken 1 year after starting antiretroviral therapy. This TCR came from a man aged 18-30 years with HIV. This chain joins TRBV15 and TRBJ1-1, with D possibly matching TRBD1 (5 bases). This CDR3 is CATSRVGGEGYTEAFF. CDR3 in DNA: TGTGCCACCAGCAGAGTGGGGGGGGAGGGGTACACTGAAGCTTTCTTT.